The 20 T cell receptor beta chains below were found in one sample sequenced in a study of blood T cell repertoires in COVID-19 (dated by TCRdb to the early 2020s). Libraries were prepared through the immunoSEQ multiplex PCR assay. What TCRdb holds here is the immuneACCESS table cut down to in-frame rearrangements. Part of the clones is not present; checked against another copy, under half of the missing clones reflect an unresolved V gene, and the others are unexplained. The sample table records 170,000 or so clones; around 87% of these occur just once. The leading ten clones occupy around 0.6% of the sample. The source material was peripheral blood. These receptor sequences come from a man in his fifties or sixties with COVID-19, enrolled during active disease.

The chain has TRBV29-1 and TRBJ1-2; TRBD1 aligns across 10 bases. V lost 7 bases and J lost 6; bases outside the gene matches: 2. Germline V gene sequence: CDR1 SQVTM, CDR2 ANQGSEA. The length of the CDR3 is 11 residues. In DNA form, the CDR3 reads TGCAGCGCGGGACAGGGGAATGGCTACACCTTC. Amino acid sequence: CSAGQGNGYTF.

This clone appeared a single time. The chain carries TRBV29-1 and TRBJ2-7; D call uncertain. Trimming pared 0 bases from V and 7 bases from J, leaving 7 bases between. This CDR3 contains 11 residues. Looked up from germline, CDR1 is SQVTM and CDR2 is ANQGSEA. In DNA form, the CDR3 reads TGCAGCGTTGAAGATTTGAGAGAGCAGTACTTC. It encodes CSVEDLREQYF.

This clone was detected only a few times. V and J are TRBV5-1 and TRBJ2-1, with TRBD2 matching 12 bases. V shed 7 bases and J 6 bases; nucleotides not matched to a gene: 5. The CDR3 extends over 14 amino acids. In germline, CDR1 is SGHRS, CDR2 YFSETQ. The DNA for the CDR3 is TGCGCCAGCGAACTAGCGGGGGGTTTCAATGAGCAGTTCTTC. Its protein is CASELAGGFNEQFF.

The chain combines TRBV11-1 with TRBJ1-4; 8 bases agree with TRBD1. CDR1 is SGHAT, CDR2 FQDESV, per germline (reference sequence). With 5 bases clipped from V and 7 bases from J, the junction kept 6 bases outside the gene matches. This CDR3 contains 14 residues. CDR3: CASSQGQGIEKLFF. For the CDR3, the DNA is TGTGCCAGCAGCCAAGGACAGGGAATTGAAAAACTGTTTTTT.

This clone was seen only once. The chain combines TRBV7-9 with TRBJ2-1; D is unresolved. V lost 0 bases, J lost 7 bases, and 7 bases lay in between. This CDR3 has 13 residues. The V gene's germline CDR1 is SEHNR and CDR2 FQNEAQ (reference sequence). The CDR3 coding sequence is TGTGCCAGCAGCTTAGCCGGTATGAATGAGCAGTTCTTC. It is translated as CASSLAGMNEQFF.

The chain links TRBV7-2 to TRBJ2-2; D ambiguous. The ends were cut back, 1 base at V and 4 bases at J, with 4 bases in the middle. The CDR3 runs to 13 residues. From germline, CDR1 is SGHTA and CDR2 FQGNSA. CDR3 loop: CASSLDITGELFF. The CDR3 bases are TGTGCCAGCAGCTTAGATATCACCGGGGAGCTGTTTTTT.

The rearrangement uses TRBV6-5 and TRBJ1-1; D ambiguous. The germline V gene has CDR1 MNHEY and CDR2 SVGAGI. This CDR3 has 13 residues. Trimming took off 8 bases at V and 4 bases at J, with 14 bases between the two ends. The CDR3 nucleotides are TGTGCCAGCCGTCCAATTAGTGTCACTGAAGCTTTCTTT. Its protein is CASRPISVTEAFF.

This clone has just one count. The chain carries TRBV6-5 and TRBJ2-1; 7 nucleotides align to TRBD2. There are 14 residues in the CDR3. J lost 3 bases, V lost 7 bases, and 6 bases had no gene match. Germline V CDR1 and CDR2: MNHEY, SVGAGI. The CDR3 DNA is TGTGCCAGCAAGGCGGGGGTTGTCTACAATGAGCAGTTCTTC. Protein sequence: CASKAGVVYNEQFF.

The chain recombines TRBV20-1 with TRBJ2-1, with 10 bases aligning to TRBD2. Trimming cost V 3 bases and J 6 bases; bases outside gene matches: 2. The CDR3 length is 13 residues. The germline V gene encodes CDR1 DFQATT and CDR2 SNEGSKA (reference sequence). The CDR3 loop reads CSASLAGANEQFF. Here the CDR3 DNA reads TGCAGTGCTAGTCTAGCGGGAGCCAATGAGCAGTTCTTC.

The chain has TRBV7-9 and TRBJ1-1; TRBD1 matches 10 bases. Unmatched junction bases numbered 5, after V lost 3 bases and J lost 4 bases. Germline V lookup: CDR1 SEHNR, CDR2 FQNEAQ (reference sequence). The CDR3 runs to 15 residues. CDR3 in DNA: TGTGCCAGCAGCTTCTGGACAGGGGGAACCACTGAAGCTTTCTTT. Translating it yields CASSFWTGGTTEAFF.

CDR3 nucleotides: TGTGCCAGCAGCGTAGGCCCAGACTATAATTCACCCCTCCACTTT. Amino acid sequence: CASSVGPDYNSPLHF. V is TRBV9 and J is TRBJ1-6; D ambiguous. Germline values: CDR1 SGDLS, CDR2 YYNGEE. V lost 0 bases and J lost 3, with 7 bases in between. The CDR3 sequence is 15 residues long.

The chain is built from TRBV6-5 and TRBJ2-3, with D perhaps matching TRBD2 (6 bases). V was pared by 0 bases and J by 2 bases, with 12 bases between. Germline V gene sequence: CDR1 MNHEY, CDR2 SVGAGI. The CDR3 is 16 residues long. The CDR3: CASSYSTGRATDTQYF. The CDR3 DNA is TGTGCCAGCAGTTACTCGACCGGGAGAGCCACAGATACGCAGTATTTT.

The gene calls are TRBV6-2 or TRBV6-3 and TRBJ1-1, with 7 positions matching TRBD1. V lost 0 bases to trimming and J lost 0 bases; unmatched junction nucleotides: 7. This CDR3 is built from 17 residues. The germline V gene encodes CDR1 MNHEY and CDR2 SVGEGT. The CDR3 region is CASSYSDRDVLNTEAFF. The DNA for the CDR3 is TGTGCCAGCAGTTACTCCGACAGGGACGTCCTGAACACTGAAGCTTTCTTT.

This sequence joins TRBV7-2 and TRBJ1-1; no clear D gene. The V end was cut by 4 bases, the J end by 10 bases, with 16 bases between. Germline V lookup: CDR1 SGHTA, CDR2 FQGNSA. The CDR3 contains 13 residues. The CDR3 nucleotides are TGTGCCAGCAGCTCCCGGGGTCTAGGGCCAGCTTTCTTT. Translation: CASSSRGLGPAFF.

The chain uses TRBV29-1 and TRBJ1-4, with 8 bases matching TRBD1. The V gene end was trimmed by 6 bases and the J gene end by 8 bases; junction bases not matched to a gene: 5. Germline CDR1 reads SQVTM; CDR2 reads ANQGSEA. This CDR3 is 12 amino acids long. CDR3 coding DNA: TGCAGCGTCCGGACAGGGCGAGAAAAACTGTTTTTT. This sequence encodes CSVRTGREKLFF.

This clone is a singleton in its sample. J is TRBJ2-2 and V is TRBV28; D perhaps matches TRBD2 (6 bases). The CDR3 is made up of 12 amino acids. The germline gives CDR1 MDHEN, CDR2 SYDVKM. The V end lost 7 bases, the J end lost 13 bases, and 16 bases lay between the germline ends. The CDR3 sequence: CASTSSGRRLFF. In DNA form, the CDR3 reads TGTGCCAGCACGAGTTCTGGGAGGCGGCTGTTTTTT.

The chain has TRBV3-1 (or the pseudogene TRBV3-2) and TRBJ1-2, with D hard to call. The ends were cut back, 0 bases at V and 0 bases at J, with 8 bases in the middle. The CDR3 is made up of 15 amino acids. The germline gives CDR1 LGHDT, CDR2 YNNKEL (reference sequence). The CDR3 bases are TGTGCCAGCAGCCAAGAGGGCAGTACTAACTATGGCTACACCTTC. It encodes CASSQEGSTNYGYTF.

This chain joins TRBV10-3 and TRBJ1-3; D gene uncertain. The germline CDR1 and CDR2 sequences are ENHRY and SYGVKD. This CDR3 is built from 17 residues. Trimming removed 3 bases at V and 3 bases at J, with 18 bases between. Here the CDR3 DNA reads TGTGCCATCAGTGACGGGGAAGGAGGGAATAGTGGAAACACCATATATTTT. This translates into CAISDGEGGNSGNTIYF.

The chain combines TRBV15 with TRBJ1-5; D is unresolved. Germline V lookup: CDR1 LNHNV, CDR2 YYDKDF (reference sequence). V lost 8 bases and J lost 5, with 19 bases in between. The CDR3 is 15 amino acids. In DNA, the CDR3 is TGTGCCACCGGAACCTGGACTAATGGGGATCAGCCCCAGCATTTT. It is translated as CATGTWTNGDQPQHF.

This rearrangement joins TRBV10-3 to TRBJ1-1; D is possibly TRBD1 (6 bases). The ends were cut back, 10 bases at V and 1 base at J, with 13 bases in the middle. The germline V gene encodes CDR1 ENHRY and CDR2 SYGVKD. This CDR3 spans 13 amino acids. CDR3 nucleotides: TGTGCCAGTACCGCAGGGGAGAACACTGAAGCTTTCTTT. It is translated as CASTAGENTEAFF.